These T cell receptor beta chains were read from a single sample in a study of T cell responses to AZD1222 COVID-19 vaccine. Sequencing was performed with immunoSEQ multiplex PCR; in TCRdb, only in-frame clones are kept and a portion is missing. The sample lists fewer than 150,000 clones, 90% to 95% seen once, with approximately 3.1% in the top ten. Source: peripheral blood, taken on day 0 of AZD1222 vaccination. These receptors originate from an adult in good health. Both conserved end residues are part of each CDR3. D genes are given only for firm matches. Not every row has a clone size; where given, it reads once, few, many or a size class.

cdr3_length: 14; d_call: TRBD2; clone_size: .; j_call: TRBJ2-1; v_call: TRBV7-2; cdr3_nt: TGTGCCAGCAGCTTCGGACTAGCGGGAGCTGAGCAGTTCTTC; cdr3_aa: CASSFGLAGAEQFF
cdr3_length: 14; d_call: .; clone_size: .; j_call: TRBJ1-5; v_call: TRBV19; cdr3_nt: TGTGCCAGTAGTATCGACCGGAGCAATCAGCCCCAGCATTTT; cdr3_aa: CASSIDRSNQPQHF
cdr3_length: 12; d_call: .; clone_size: .; j_call: TRBJ1-2; v_call: TRBV7-2; cdr3_nt: TGTGCCAGCAGCTCACATGGCTCCGGCTACACCTTC; cdr3_aa: CASSSHGSGYTF
cdr3_length: 14; d_call: .; clone_size: .; j_call: TRBJ2-2; v_call: TRBV4-2; cdr3_nt: TGTGCCAGCAGCCTTAGACAGAACACCGGGGAGCTGTTTTTT; cdr3_aa: CASSLRQNTGELFF
cdr3_length: 13; d_call: .; clone_size: .; j_call: TRBJ1-1; v_call: TRBV29-1; cdr3_nt: TGCAGCTCATACAGGTTCTCGAACACTGAAGCTTTCTTT; cdr3_aa: CSSYRFSNTEAFF
cdr3_length: 13; d_call: .; clone_size: .; j_call: TRBJ2-5; v_call: TRBV15; cdr3_nt: TGTGCCACCAGCAGAGCGGGAAGAGAGACCCAGTACTTC; cdr3_aa: CATSRAGRETQYF
cdr3_length: 10; d_call: .; clone_size: .; j_call: TRBJ2-1; v_call: TRBV13; cdr3_nt: TGTGCCAGCAGCTCACCCGGGCAGTTCTTC; cdr3_aa: CASSSPGQFF
cdr3_length: 16; d_call: TRBD2; clone_size: .; j_call: TRBJ2-1; v_call: TRBV7-9; cdr3_nt: TGTGCCAGCAGCTTAGATCTAGCGGGAAATATCGATGAGCAGTTCTTC; cdr3_aa: CASSLDLAGNIDEQFF
cdr3_length: 15; d_call: TRBD1; clone_size: .; j_call: TRBJ2-1; v_call: TRBV5-4; cdr3_nt: TGTGCCAGCAGCTTCGGGACAGGGGTTTACAATGAGCAGTTCTTC; cdr3_aa: CASSFGTGVYNEQFF
cdr3_length: 16; d_call: TRBD2; clone_size: .; j_call: TRBJ2-1; v_call: TRBV7-2; cdr3_nt: TGTGCCAGCAGCTCACCCTGGACTAGCGGGAGACGTTCTGCGTTCTTC; cdr3_aa: CASSSPWTSGRRSAFF
cdr3_length: 15; d_call: TRBD1; clone_size: .; j_call: TRBJ2-5; v_call: TRBV19; cdr3_nt: TGTGCCAGTACCGGACAGGGGCTTTTAGAAGAGACCCAGTACTTC; cdr3_aa: CASTGQGLLEETQYF
cdr3_length: 13; d_call: .; clone_size: once; j_call: TRBJ2-4; v_call: TRBV9; cdr3_nt: TGTGCCAGCAGCGTAGCGGTGGGAAACATTCAGTACTTC; cdr3_aa: CASSVAVGNIQYF
cdr3_length: 15; d_call: .; clone_size: .; j_call: TRBJ2-3; v_call: TRBV14; cdr3_nt: TGTGCCAGCAGCCAAGAGGTACAGTACACAGATACGCAGTATTTT; cdr3_aa: CASSQEVQYTDTQYF
cdr3_length: 13; d_call: .; clone_size: medium-sized; j_call: TRBJ2-1; v_call: TRBV4-1; cdr3_nt: TGCGCCAGCAGCCAGTCAGAAGGGAATGAGCAGTTCTTC; cdr3_aa: CASSQSEGNEQFF
cdr3_length: 16; d_call: .; clone_size: once; j_call: TRBJ1-5; v_call: TRBV19; cdr3_nt: TGTGCCAGTAGTATAGATTTCTACAGGTTAAATCAGCCCCAGCATTTT; cdr3_aa: CASSIDFYRLNQPQHF
cdr3_length: 15; d_call: TRBD1; clone_size: .; j_call: TRBJ1-2; v_call: TRBV5-1; cdr3_nt: TGCGCCAGCAGCTTGACAGGGGGCGCCGAGGTTGGCTACACCTTC; cdr3_aa: CASSLTGGAEVGYTF
cdr3_length: 13; d_call: TRBD1; clone_size: .; j_call: TRBJ1-5; v_call: TRBV6-2/TRBV6-3; cdr3_nt: TGTGCCAGCAGTCAGGGGGCTCGGCAGCCCCAGCATTTT; cdr3_aa: CASSQGARQPQHF
cdr3_length: 13; d_call: TRBD1; clone_size: .; j_call: TRBJ1-1; v_call: TRBV2; cdr3_nt: TGTGCCAGCAGTGGGGACAGGAACACTGAAGCTTTCTTT; cdr3_aa: CASSGDRNTEAFF
cdr3_length: 14; d_call: .; clone_size: .; j_call: TRBJ2-7; v_call: TRBV28; cdr3_nt: TGTGCCAGCAGTTTAAGGGCGGGATCCTACGAGCAGTACTTC; cdr3_aa: CASSLRAGSYEQYF
cdr3_length: 15; d_call: .; clone_size: .; j_call: TRBJ2-7; v_call: TRBV5-6; cdr3_nt: TGTGCCAGCAGCTTGCAGAGGGGGACCGTCCACGAGCAGTACTTC; cdr3_aa: CASSLQRGTVHEQYF
cdr3_length: 13; d_call: TRBD2; clone_size: .; j_call: TRBJ2-7; v_call: TRBV24-1; cdr3_nt: TGTGCCACTTTAGCGGGGGCAGGCTACGAGCAGTACTTC; cdr3_aa: CATLAGAGYEQYF
cdr3_length: 13; d_call: .; clone_size: .; j_call: TRBJ2-3; v_call: TRBV3-1/TRBV3-2; cdr3_nt: TGTGCCAGCAGGGCAGCTAGCACAGATACGCAGTATTTT; cdr3_aa: CASRAASTDTQYF
cdr3_length: 16; d_call: .; clone_size: .; j_call: TRBJ1-3; v_call: TRBV4-2; cdr3_nt: TGTGCCAGCAGCCAAGATCAGCCAGGGGCCGGAAACACCATATATTTT; cdr3_aa: CASSQDQPGAGNTIYF
cdr3_length: 11; d_call: .; clone_size: .; j_call: TRBJ1-1; v_call: TRBV10-3; cdr3_nt: TGTGCCATCAGGGGGGAGGGAGGGGCTTTCTTT; cdr3_aa: CAIRGEGGAFF
cdr3_length: 15; d_call: .; clone_size: .; j_call: TRBJ1-2; v_call: TRBV5-1; cdr3_nt: TGCGCCAGCAGCCCGCGGGGAAACCGGGACGGTGGCTACACCTTC; cdr3_aa: CASSPRGNRDGGYTF